This T cell receptor beta chain was documented in a study of patients and donors after allogeneic stem cell transplantation. TCRdb recomputed calls from the RT-PCR reads with MiXCR, one row per CDR3 protein. The sample consists of 70,000 or so distinct CDR3 sequences, around 27% of them appearing once. The V gene lost 5 bases and the J gene lost 3 bases, with 17 bases spanning the gap. This CDR3 has 16 residues. Germline V lookup: CDR1 LNHDA, CDR2 SQIVND (reference sequence). This TCR derives from a human donor who was either an allogeneic HSCT recipient or a stem cell or donor lymphocyte infusion donor (not recorded which). It is not recorded whose cells these are; they may come from a transplant donor. Sequencing used blood, either unsorted or a sorted T cell fraction (not recorded which). V gene TRBV19 combines with J gene TRBJ1-5, with D possibly TRBD1 on 5 matching bases. CDR3 sequence reads: CASSWVGLTDNQPQHF. For the CDR3, the DNA is TGTGCCAGTAGTTGGGTCGGTCTGACAGACAATCAGCCCCAGCATTTT.